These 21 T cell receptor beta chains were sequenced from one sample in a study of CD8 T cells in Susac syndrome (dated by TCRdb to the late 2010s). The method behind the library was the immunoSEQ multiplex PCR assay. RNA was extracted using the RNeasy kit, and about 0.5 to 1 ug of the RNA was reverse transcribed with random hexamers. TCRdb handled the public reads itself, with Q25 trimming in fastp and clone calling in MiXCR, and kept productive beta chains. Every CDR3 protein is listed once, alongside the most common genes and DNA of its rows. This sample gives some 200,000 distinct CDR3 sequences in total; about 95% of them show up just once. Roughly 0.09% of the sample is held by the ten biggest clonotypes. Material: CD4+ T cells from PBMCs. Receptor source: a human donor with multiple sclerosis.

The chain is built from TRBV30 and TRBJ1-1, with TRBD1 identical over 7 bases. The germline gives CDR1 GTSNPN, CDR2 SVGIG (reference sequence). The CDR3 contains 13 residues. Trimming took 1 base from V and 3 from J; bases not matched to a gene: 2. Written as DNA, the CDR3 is TGTGCCTGGAGTGGACAGGGTTACACTGAAGCTTTCTTT. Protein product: CAWSGQGYTEAFF.

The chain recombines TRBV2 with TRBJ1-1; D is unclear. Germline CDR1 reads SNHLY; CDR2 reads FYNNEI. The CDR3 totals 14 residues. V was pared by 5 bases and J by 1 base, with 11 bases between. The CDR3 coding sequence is TGTGCCAGCAGTTACAGCGCGGGGAACACTGAAGCTTTCTTT. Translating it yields CASSYSAGNTEAFF. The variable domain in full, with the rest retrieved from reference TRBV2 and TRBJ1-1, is EPEVTQTPSHQVTQMGQEVILRCVPISNHLYFYWYRQILGQKVEFLVSFYNNEISEKSEIFDDQFSVERPDGSNFTLKIRSTKLEDSAMYFCASSYSAGNTEAFFGQGTRLTVV.

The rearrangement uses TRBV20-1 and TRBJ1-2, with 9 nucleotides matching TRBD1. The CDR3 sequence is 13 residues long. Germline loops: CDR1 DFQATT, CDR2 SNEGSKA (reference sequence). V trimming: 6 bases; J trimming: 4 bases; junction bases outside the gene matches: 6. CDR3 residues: CSATQTGGYGYTF. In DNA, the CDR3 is TGCAGTGCAACCCAGACAGGGGGCTATGGCTACACCTTC.

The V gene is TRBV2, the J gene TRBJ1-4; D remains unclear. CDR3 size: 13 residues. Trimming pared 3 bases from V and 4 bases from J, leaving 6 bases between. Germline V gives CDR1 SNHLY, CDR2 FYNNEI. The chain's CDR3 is CASSEAVNEKLFF. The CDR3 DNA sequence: TGTGCCAGCAGTGAGGCAGTTAATGAAAAACTGTTTTTT.

CDR3 coding DNA: TGTGCCAGCAGCCCCAGCGGGAGGCTTTACGAGCAGTACTTC. Protein: CASSPSGRLYEQYF. The V gene is TRBV12-3 or TRBV12-4, the J gene TRBJ2-7, with TRBD2 identical over 9 bases. The V gene end was trimmed by 6 bases and the J gene end by 4 bases; junction bases not matched to a gene: 7. The CDR3 contains 14 residues.

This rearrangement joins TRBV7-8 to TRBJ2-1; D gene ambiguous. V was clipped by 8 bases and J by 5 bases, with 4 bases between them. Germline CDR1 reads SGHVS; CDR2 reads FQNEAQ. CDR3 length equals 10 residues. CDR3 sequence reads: CASRDNEQFF. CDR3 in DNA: TGTGCCAGCCGGGACAATGAGCAGTTCTTC.

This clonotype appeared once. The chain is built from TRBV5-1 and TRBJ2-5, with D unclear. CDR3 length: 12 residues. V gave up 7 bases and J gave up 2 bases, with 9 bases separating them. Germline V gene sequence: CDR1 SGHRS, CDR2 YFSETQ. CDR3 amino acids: CASWASQETQYF. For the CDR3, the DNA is TGCGCCAGCTGGGCTAGTCAAGAGACCCAGTACTTC.

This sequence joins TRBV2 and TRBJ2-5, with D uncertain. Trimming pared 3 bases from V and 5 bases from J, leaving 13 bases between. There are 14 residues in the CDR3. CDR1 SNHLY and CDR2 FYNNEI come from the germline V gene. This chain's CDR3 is CASSETSPRETQYF. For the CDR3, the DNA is TGTGCCAGCAGTGAGACTTCCCCTCGGGAGACCCAGTACTTC.

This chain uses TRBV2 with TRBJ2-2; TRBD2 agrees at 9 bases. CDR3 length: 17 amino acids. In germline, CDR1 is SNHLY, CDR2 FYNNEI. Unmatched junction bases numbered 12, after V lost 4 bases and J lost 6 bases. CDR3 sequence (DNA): TGTGCCAGCAGTGTTTTAAGCGGGGGGTTTATGCCCGGGGAGCTGTTTTTT. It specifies CASSVLSGGFMPGELFF.

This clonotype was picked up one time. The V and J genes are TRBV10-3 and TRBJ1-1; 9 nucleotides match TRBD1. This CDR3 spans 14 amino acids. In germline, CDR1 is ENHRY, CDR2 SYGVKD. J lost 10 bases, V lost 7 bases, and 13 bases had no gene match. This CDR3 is CAITKGQGHWGAFF. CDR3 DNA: TGTGCCATCACTAAGGGACAGGGCCACTGGGGAGCTTTCTTT.

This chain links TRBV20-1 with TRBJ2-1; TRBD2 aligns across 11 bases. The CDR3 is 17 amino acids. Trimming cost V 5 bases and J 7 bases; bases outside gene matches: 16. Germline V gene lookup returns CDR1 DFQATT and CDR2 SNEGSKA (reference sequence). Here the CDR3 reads CSALPGLAVVLVNEQFF. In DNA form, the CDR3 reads TGCAGTGCTCTGCCGGGACTAGCGGTCGTGTTGGTAAATGAGCAGTTCTTC.

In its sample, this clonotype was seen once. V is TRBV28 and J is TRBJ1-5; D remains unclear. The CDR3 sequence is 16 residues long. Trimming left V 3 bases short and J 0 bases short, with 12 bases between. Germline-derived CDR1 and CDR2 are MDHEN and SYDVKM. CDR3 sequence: CASSFLSTYSNQPQHF. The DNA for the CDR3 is TGTGCCAGCAGTTTTCTGAGCACATATAGCAATCAGCCCCAGCATTTT.

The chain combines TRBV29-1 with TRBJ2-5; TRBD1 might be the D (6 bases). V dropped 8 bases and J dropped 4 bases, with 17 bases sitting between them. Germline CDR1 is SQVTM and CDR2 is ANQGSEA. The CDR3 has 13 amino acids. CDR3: CSHNTRGPETQYF. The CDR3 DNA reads TGCAGCCACAACACCAGGGGACCAGAGACCCAGTACTTC.

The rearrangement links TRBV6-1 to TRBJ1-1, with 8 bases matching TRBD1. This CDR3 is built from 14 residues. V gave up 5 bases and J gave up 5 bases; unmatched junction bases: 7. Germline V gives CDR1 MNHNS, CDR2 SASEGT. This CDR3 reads CASSKDRVLTEAFF. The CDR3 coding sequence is TGTGCCAGCAGTAAGGACAGGGTTTTGACTGAAGCTTTCTTT.

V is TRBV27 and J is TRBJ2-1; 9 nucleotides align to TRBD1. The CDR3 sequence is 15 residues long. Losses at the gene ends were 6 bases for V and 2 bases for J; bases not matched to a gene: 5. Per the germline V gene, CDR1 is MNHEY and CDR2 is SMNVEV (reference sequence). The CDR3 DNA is TGTGCCAGCAGCCGGGACAGGGCCCCCTACAATGAGCAGTTCTTC. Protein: CASSRDRAPYNEQFF.

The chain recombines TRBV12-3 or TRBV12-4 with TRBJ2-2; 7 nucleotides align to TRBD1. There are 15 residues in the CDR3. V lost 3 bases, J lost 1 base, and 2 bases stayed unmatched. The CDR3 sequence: CASSLGTVNTGELFF. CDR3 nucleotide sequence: TGTGCCAGCAGTTTGGGGACAGTGAACACCGGGGAGCTGTTTTTT.

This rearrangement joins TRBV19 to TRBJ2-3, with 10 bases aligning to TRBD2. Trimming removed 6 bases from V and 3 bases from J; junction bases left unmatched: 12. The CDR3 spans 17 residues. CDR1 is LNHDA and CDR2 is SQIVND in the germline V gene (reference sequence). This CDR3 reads CASRQRASGGWTDTQYF. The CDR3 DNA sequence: TGTGCCAGTAGGCAAAGGGCTAGCGGGGGTTGGACAGATACGCAGTATTTT.

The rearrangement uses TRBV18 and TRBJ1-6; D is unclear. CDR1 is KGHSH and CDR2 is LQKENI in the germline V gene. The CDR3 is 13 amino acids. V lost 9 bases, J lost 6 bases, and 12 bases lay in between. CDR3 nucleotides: TGTGCCAGTAGGCCGGGGATTAATTCACCCCTCCACTTT. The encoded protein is CASRPGINSPLHF.

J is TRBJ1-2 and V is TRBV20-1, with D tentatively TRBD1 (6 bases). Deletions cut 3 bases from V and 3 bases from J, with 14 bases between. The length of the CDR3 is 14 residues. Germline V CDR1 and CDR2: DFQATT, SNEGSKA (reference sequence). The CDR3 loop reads CSASQQGHDYGYTF. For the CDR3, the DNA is TGCAGTGCTAGCCAACAGGGTCACGACTATGGCTACACCTTC.

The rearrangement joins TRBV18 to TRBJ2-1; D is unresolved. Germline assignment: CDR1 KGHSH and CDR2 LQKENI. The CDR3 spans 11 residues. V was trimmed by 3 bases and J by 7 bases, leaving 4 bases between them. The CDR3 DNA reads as TGTGCCAGCTCACCGAATAATGAGCAGTTCTTC. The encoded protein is CASSPNNEQFF.

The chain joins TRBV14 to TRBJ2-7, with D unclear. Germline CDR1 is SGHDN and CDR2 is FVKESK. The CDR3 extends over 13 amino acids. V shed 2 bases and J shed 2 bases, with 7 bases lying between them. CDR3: CASSQKVTYEQYF. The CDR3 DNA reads TGTGCCAGCAGCCAAAAGGTTACCTACGAGCAGTACTTC.